This T cell receptor (beta chain) was sequenced for a study of T cell repertoires in breast cancer (dated by TCRdb to about 2016). Context from the whole study: Samples profiled in the study came from tumors, lymph nodes and peripheral blood lymphocytes of breast cancer patients, along with peripheral blood from healthy control donors. On average, sequencing produced about 500,000 sequences per sample and around 10 reads per input cell. Because breast cancer has a low mutational burden and rarely has common mutations, the study reasoned that TCRs shared between breast cancer patients would target shared antigens. Most of the 20 to 25 patient tumors analyzed for shared TCRs were ER+/PR+. Tumors and tumor-involved lymph nodes were minced, digested with Liberase and DNase, and then passed through 70-um and 40-um filters. Controls included nine healthy donors of an age range similar to the patients. Tumor-free lymph nodes were processed with no enzymatic digestion, and blood samples were separated using Ficoll.

The study used an expanded emulsion RT-PCR method with primers for all TCR V genes to analyze paired alpha-beta TCRs of CD8+ T cells. CD8+ T cells were isolated with a CD8 positive selection kit and incubated overnight in 8 to 10 IU/mL IL-2 before emulsion RT-PCR. General conclusions and limits of the study: Emulsion RT-PCR was considered qualitative rather than quantitative, since transcript abundance and primer differences skewed clone recovery. Genuine antitumor clones may have been missed because singleton TCRs were discarded and only part of each tumor was sampled. Shared TCRs were encoded by various nucleotide sequences, which suggests selection and expansion based on antigen. About 18 TCR pairs were shared across seven or more patient tumors and were rarely found in control blood, which suggests possible tumor specificity. TRBV7 predominated among the shared TCRs, which could possibly reflect tumor recognition or a mispriming bias from eight TRBV7 primers. Sentinel lymph nodes involved by tumor shared about fourfold more TCRs with matched tumor repertoires than tumor-free nodes did (about 7.7% versus 2%).

The CDR3 goes from the cysteine to the phenylalanine over 15 residues. CDR3 DNA is the only sequence kept; it has 45 bases, read in frame from the first base. CDR1 and CDR2 (DFQATT, SNEGSKA) derive from the germline V gene (reference sequence). Note on this clonotype: What antigen it recognizes has not been identified. Germline is not matched at one junction end, which may reflect a read error.

Libraries were made using emulsion pairing. A second nested PCR with blocking oligos suppressed unpaired genes, then a third nested PCR added Illumina adaptors and barcodes. Each emulsion RT-PCR master mix contained roughly 4,500-250,000 T cells, with C-region, Stepout and V-region primers. The emulsions were generated using the Micellula Emulsion and Purification Kit, and the RT-PCR was run with Qiagen OneStep RT-PCR reagents. Pooled libraries were sequenced with paired-end 2 x 250 reads on an Illumina MiSeq. The authors' pipeline ran thus. Read pairs were joined in Galaxy and clipped at the engineered overlap into separate alpha and beta files; unclipped reads were discarded. Alpha-beta pairs were assigned using CompleteTCR, a MiTCR-based pipeline in which chains sharing read cluster identifiers are linked by an R script. TCR sequences that were observed only once, representing about 1-3.1%, were removed as potential sequencing errors. In-frame beta chains were kept once TCRdb had trimmed the public reads at Q25 with fastp and called clones with MiXCR. Entries that share a CDR3 protein sequence are merged under the most common genes and DNA. These V and J calls derive from TCRdb rather than the authors' analysis. The sample table lists about 40,000 distinct CDR3 sequences, around 45% of them with a count of one. Around 59% of the sample lies in the top ten.

The sequencing input was CD8+ T cells. The receptor was isolated from a pool of human donors with breast cancer or a healthy control (not recorded which). Recombination linked TRBV20-1 to TRBJ2-7; a weak D assignment points to TRBD2 (6 bases agree). The CDR3 protein sequence reads: CSTRDNRDFSYEQYF. The DNA is TGCAGTACTAGAGATAATCGGGACTTCTCCTACGAGCAGTACTTC.